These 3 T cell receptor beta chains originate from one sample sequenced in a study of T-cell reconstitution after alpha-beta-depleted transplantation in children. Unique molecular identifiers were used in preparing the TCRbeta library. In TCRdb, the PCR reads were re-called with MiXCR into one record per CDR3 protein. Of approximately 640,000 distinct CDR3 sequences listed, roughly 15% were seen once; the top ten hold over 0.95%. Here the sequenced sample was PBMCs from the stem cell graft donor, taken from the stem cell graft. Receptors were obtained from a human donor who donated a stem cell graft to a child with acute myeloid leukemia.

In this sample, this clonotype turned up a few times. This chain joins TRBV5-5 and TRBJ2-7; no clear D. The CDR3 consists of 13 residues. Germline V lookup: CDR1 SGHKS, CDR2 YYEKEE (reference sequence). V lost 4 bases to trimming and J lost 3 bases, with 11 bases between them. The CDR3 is CASSLQSLYEQYF. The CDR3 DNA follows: TGTGCCAGCAGCCTACAGAGCCTCTACGAGCAGTACTTC.

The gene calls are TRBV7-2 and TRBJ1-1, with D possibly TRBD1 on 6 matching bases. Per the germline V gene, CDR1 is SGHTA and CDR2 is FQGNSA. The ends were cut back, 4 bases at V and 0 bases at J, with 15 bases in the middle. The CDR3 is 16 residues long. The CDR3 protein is CASSSHRTDMNTEAFF. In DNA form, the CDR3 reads TGTGCCAGCAGCTCCCATCGGACAGATATGAACACTGAAGCTTTCTTT.

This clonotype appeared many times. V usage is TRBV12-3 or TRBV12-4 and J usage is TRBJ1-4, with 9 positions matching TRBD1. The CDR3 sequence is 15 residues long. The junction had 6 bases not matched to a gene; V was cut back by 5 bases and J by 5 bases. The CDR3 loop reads CASSQQGQGNEKLFF. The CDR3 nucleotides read TGTGCCAGCAGTCAGCAAGGACAGGGGAATGAAAAACTGTTTTTT.